This is a list of T cell receptor beta chains from one sample in a study of blood T cell repertoires in COVID-19. Profiled with immunoSEQ multiplex PCR; TCRdb holds only in-frame clones, not every one. The profile shows about 60,000 clones, 65% to 85% of them singletons. Sequencing was done on a sample of peripheral blood. The receptors originated from a man younger than 45 with COVID-19, enrolled during active disease. CDR3s include the opening cysteine and the closing phenylalanine or tryptophan. A D gene is named only where the DNA matches it firmly. Expanded clones get a size class; other rows say once, few or many, or leave the size out.

D gene	V gene	J gene	clone size	CDR3 protein	CDR3 DNA
-	TRBV5-1	TRBJ1-4	-	CASSLATGGEKLFF	TGCGCCAGCAGCTTGGCGACAGGAGGTGAAAAACTGTTTTTT
TRBD1	TRBV6-2/TRBV6-3	TRBJ1-1	-	CASSYGTGLSEAFF	TGTGCCAGCAGTTACGGGACAGGTCTTTCTGAAGCTTTCTTT
-	TRBV2	TRBJ1-1	-	CASSVRDTEAFF	TGTGCCAGCAGTGTGAGGGACACTGAAGCTTTCTTT
-	TRBV2	TRBJ2-7	once	CASSAGRGSYEQYF	TGTGCCAGCAGTGCTGGCAGGGGCTCCTACGAGCAGTACTTC
TRBD2	TRBV6-4	TRBJ2-2	medium-sized	CASSGTSGSTGELFF	TGTGCCAGCAGTGGGACTAGCGGGAGCACCGGGGAGCTGTTTTTT
TRBD1	TRBV10-2	TRBJ1-3	once	CATTTGDFSGNTIYF	TGCGCCACGACGACAGGGGACTTTTCTGGAAACACCATATATTTT
-	TRBV27	TRBJ2-3	-	CASSLNGGETDTQYF	TGTGCCAGCAGTTTAAACGGGGGAGAGACAGATACGCAGTATTTT
-	TRBV27	TRBJ2-3	-	CASSTGVGASDTQYF	TGTGCCAGCAGTACCGGTGTGGGGGCTAGCGATACGCAGTATTTT
-	TRBV10-3	TRBJ1-1	-	CATRGRGENTEAFF	TGTGCCACCCGAGGGAGGGGTGAGAACACTGAAGCTTTCTTT
-	TRBV6-2/TRBV6-3	TRBJ2-2	once	CASSYSPTGRGTGELFF	TGTGCCAGCAGTTACTCACCTACAGGGAGGGGCACCGGGGAGCTGTTTTTT
TRBD1	TRBV15	TRBJ1-4	-	CATSSPGTGGSEKLFF	TGTGCCACCAGCAGTCCCGGGACAGGGGGGAGTGAAAAACTGTTTTTT
TRBD1	TRBV18	TRBJ2-3	-	CASSPIRGLSDTQYF	TGTGCCAGCTCACCAATCAGGGGGCTCTCAGATACGCAGTATTTT
-	TRBV11-2	TRBJ1-4	-	CASSFGGAANEKLFF	TGTGCCAGCAGCTTCGGCGGGGCTGCTAATGAAAAACTGTTTTTT
-	TRBV11-1	TRBJ2-1	-	CASRQSSEYNEQFF	TGTGCCAGCAGGCAGTCTAGCGAATACAATGAGCAGTTCTTC
-	TRBV10-3	TRBJ2-5	-	CAISERETQYF	TGTGCCATCAGTGAGCGGGAGACCCAGTACTTC
-	TRBV18	TRBJ1-3	-	CASSTSIDGNTIYF	TGTGCCAGCTCAACGTCGATAGATGGAAACACCATATATTTT
-	TRBV28	TRBJ1-3	-	CASSLPGNGNTIYF	TGTGCCAGCAGTTTACCAGGGAATGGAAACACCATATATTTT
TRBD1	TRBV9	TRBJ2-1	-	CASSGQGPYNEQFF	TGTGCCAGCAGTGGACAGGGGCCCTACAATGAGCAGTTCTTC
-	TRBV3-1/TRBV3-2	TRBJ1-2	-	CASSQGLSPLTYGYTF	TGTGCCAGCAGCCAAGGTTTGAGTCCTCTAACCTATGGCTACACCTTC
-	TRBV19	TRBJ1-1	-	CASTTPWRVFTEAFF	TGTGCCAGTACCACTCCGTGGAGGGTCTTCACTGAAGCTTTCTTT
-	TRBV5-8	TRBJ1-4	-	CASSPHGEKLFF	TGTGCCAGCAGCCCCCACGGGGAAAAACTGTTTTTT
-	TRBV12-3/TRBV12-4	TRBJ1-2	once	CASSQNSGGYTF	TGTGCCAGCAGCCAAAATTCGGGTGGCTACACCTTC
TRBD1	TRBV30	TRBJ1-1	-	CVWSVYGTAFGAFF	TGTGTCTGGAGTGTTTACGGGACAGCCTTCGGAGCTTTCTTT
-	TRBV28	TRBJ1-2	-	CASSLGGNVNYGYTF	TGTGCCAGCAGTTTGGGAGGGAATGTGAACTATGGCTACACCTTC
TRBD1	TRBV27	TRBJ1-6	-	CAGTQGEYYNSPLHF	TGTGCCGGCACCCAGGGGGAATACTATAATTCACCCCTCCACTTT
-	TRBV10-3	TRBJ2-5	-	CAISLRVGETQYF	TGTGCCATCAGCCTACGGGTCGGGGAGACCCAGTACTTC
-	TRBV20-1	TRBJ1-2	few	CSASGVSYGYTF	TGCAGTGCTAGTGGAGTTTCCTATGGCTACACCTTC
-	TRBV5-4	TRBJ1-1	few	CASSFLGGRMDTEAFF	TGTGCCAGCAGCTTCCTGGGGGGACGGATGGACACTGAAGCTTTCTTT
-	TRBV7-6	TRBJ2-3	few	CASSLAGASTDTQYF	TGTGCCAGCAGCTTAGCAGGGGCTAGCACAGATACGCAGTATTTT
TRBD2	TRBV4-3	TRBJ2-2	-	CASSQSLAGLNTGELFF	TGCGCCAGCAGCCAATCCTTAGCGGGACTGAACACCGGGGAGCTGTTTTTT
-	TRBV6-2/TRBV6-3	TRBJ2-2	-	CASSHLRGINTGELFF	TGTGCCAGCAGCCATCTTAGGGGGATAAACACCGGGGAGCTGTTTTTT
TRBD2	TRBV5-8	TRBJ2-1	-	CASSPTSGRTGEQFF	TGTGCCAGCAGCCCAACTAGCGGGAGAACCGGTGAGCAGTTCTTC
-	TRBV7-2	TRBJ1-5	few	CASSLGGEQPQHF	TGTGCCAGCAGCCTCGGGGGGGAACAGCCCCAGCATTTT
-	TRBV5-1	TRBJ2-6	once	CASSLGVPGANVLTF	TGCGCCAGCAGCTTGGGAGTCCCCGGGGCCAACGTCCTGACTTTC
-	TRBV10-3	TRBJ1-1	-	CAISEQGASEAFF	TGTGCCATCAGTGAGCAAGGGGCTTCGGAAGCTTTCTTT
TRBD2	TRBV6-2/TRBV6-3	TRBJ2-1	-	CASSYSRTSGRLMDEQFF	TGTGCCAGCAGTTACTCGAGGACTAGCGGGAGGTTGATGGATGAGCAGTTCTTC
-	TRBV9	TRBJ2-1	-	CASSVGGGSSYNEQFF	TGTGCCAGCAGCGTAGGGGGCGGCAGCTCCTACAATGAGCAGTTCTTC
-	TRBV28	TRBJ1-3	once	CASSLAPSSSGNTIYF	TGTGCCAGCAGTTTAGCCCCCTCTAGCTCTGGAAACACCATATATTTT
TRBD2	TRBV19	TRBJ2-1	-	CASRASGDNEQFF	TGTGCCAGTAGGGCTAGCGGAGACAATGAGCAGTTCTTC
-	TRBV27	TRBJ1-1	-	CASSIRTGTEAFF	TGTGCCAGCAGTATCCGGACGGGAACTGAAGCTTTCTTT
-	TRBV4-1	TRBJ1-1	-	CASSQDGQIMNTEAFF	TGCGCCAGCAGCCAAGATGGACAGATCATGAACACTGAAGCTTTCTTT
TRBD2	TRBV28	TRBJ2-1	-	CASSLGLAGYEQFF	TGTGCCAGCAGTTTGGGGCTAGCGGGATATGAGCAGTTCTTC